The 14 T cell receptor beta chains below come from one sample, sequenced in a study of T cells after yellow fever vaccination. TCRdb ran MiXCR on the 5' RACE reads and lists one entry per CDR3 protein. The data show more than 300,000 distinct CDR3 sequences, approximately 12% seen once. This specimen was CD4+ T cells sorted from PBMCs, taken 45 days after the yellow fever booster vaccination. These receptors were collected from a man aged 18 to 30 who received the YFV17D yellow fever vaccine.

V gene TRBV18 combines with J gene TRBJ2-5; 9 nucleotides agree with TRBD2. Trimming removed 6 bases from V and 2 bases from J; junction bases left unmatched: 10. This CDR3 has 16 amino acids. Looked up from germline, CDR1 is KGHSH and CDR2 is LQKENI. CDR3 region: CASSLLAGLRQETQYF. The DNA of the CDR3 is TGTGCCAGCTCTCTCCTAGCGGGGCTCCGTCAAGAGACCCAGTACTTC.

This chain joins TRBV24-1 and TRBJ2-1; D remains ambiguous. CDR1 is KGHDR, CDR2 SFDVKD, per germline. The CDR3 loop spans 16 amino acids. The V and J ends lost 5 bases and 0 bases respectively, with 13 bases between them. DNA of the CDR3: TGTGCCACCAGTGTTGTCCGAAGCAGCTCCTACAATGAGCAGTTCTTC. Translation: CATSVVRSSSYNEQFF.

This clonotype was detected a few times. V is TRBV5-1 and J is TRBJ2-7; 7 bases line up with TRBD1. V shed 5 bases and J 0 bases; nucleotides not matched to a gene: 17. Looked up from germline, CDR1 is SGHRS and CDR2 is YFSETQ. The CDR3 totals 18 residues. The CDR3, as DNA: TGCGCCAGCAGAAATTTCCTTCCAGGACAGGACACCTCCTACGAGCAGTACTTC. This codes for CASRNFLPGQDTSYEQYF.

This clonotype appeared a few times. The chain links TRBV4-3 to TRBJ1-1; 9 bases are shared with TRBD1. Trimming cost V 3 bases and J 1 base; bases outside gene matches: 12. CDR3 size: 18 residues. Germline loops: CDR1 LGHNA, CDR2 YSLEER. The CDR3 sequence: CASSQASFPGQGNTEAFF. The DNA of the CDR3 is TGCGCCAGCAGCCAGGCCTCCTTTCCGGGACAGGGGAACACTGAAGCTTTCTTT.

This clonotype was seen more than once but under ten times. J is TRBJ2-2 and V is TRBV4-3; D is undetermined. This CDR3 is built from 14 residues. Between the trimmed V and J ends, which lost 0 bases and 6 bases, there was a span of 8 bases. The germline V gene encodes CDR1 LGHNA and CDR2 YSLEER. This CDR3 reads CASSQDYQPGELFF. The CDR3 nucleotides are TGCGCCAGCAGCCAAGATTACCAGCCCGGGGAGCTGTTTTTT.

This clonotype was detected ten times or more. The chain couples TRBV12-3 or TRBV12-4 to TRBJ2-3, with 10 bases matching TRBD1. The CDR3 is made up of 15 amino acids. With 6 bases clipped from V and 6 bases from J, the junction kept 9 bases outside the gene matches. The CDR3 is CASRRTGGGEDTQYF. The CDR3 nucleotides read TGTGCCAGCAGACGGACAGGGGGAGGCGAGGATACGCAGTATTTT.

This clonotype was detected ten times or more. The chain has TRBV5-1 and TRBJ1-2; D ambiguous. Germline CDR1 and CDR2: SGHRS and YFSETQ. CDR3 size: 13 residues. Between the trimmed V and J ends, which lost 1 base and 8 bases, there was a span of 12 bases. The CDR3 reads CASSLSETRGYTF. The CDR3 DNA is TGCGCCAGCAGCTTGTCGGAAACGAGGGGCTACACCTTC.

The chain carries TRBV5-6 and TRBJ1-2; 8 bases map to TRBD1. The V segment lost 3 bases and the J segment 5 bases; nucleotides outside the gene matches: 9. CDR3 length: 15 residues. CDR1 is SGHDT and CDR2 is YYEEEE in the germline V gene. The CDR3 spells CASSSPWTGRYGYTF. The DNA for the CDR3 is TGTGCCAGCAGCTCCCCCTGGACAGGGCGATATGGCTACACCTTC.

This chain connects TRBV3-1 to TRBJ2-2; 9 bases align to TRBD1. The CDR3 extends over 14 amino acids. Trimming took 5 bases from V and 6 from J; bases not matched to a gene: 4. Germline V gene lookup returns CDR1 LGHDT and CDR2 YNNKEL (reference sequence). CDR3 amino acids: CASSSGTGSGELFF. The CDR3 DNA follows: TGTGCCAGCAGCTCCGGGACAGGGTCCGGGGAGCTGTTTTTT.

Many counts were recorded for this clonotype. The V call is TRBV5-4, the J call TRBJ2-1; 9 nucleotides line up with TRBD2. The CDR3 length is 16 residues. With V trimmed by 4 bases and J by 8 bases, 13 bases remained unmatched. Germline CDR1 reads SGHNT; CDR2 reads YYREEE (reference sequence). The CDR3 sequence is CASSRGWRGGQDEQFF. The CDR3 DNA is TGTGCCAGCAGCCGAGGATGGCGGGGGGGCCAGGATGAGCAGTTCTTC. Based on the CDR3 plus reference TRBV5-4 and TRBJ2-1, the full variable domain is ETGVTQSPTHLIKTRGQQVTLRCSSQSGHNTVSWYQQALGQGPQFIFQYYREEENGRGNFPPRFSGLQFPNYSSELNVNALELDDSALYLCASSRGWRGGQDEQFFGPGTRLTVL.

V is TRBV20-1 and J is TRBJ1-5; maybe TRBD1 (6 bases). The CDR3 runs to 16 residues. The ends were cut back, 0 bases at V and 2 bases at J, with 14 bases in the middle. The germline CDR1 and CDR2 sequences are DFQATT and SNEGSKA (reference sequence). CDR3 loop: CSARDQGRGGNQPQHF. Written as DNA, the CDR3 is TGCAGTGCTAGAGATCAAGGCAGGGGCGGCAATCAGCCCCAGCATTTT.

This clonotype was detected many times. The chain recombines TRBV5-1 with TRBJ2-4; D gene uncertain. V gave up 0 bases and J gave up 0 bases, with 10 bases separating them. Germline V gene data show CDR1 as SGHRS and CDR2 as YFSETQ. The CDR3 spans 16 residues. For the CDR3, the DNA is TGCGCCAGCAGCTTGGGCGGCTATCTAGCCAAAAACATTCAGTACTTC. Translating it yields CASSLGGYLAKNIQYF.

This clonotype was detected a few times. This chain connects TRBV7-6 to TRBJ2-7; 8 positions agree with TRBD2. The germline CDR1 and CDR2 sequences are SGHVS and FNYEAQ. With 5 bases clipped from V and 2 bases from J, the junction kept 8 bases outside the gene matches. The CDR3 is 15 amino acids. The CDR3 nucleotides are TGTGCCAGCAGCCGAGGCGGGGGGTGGACCTACGAGCAGTACGTC. Translating it yields CASSRGGGWTYEQYV.

This clonotype has a count of ten or more. V usage is TRBV25-1 and J usage is TRBJ2-3, with 7 positions matching TRBD1. V lost 5 bases, J lost 3 bases, and 5 bases stayed unmatched. Germline CDR1 reads MGHDK; CDR2 reads SYGVNS. CDR3 length: 14 amino acids. The CDR3 region is CASSLRQGTDTQYF. Written as DNA, the CDR3 is TGTGCCAGCAGTTTACGACAGGGTACAGATACGCAGTATTTT. The full variable domain, completed using reference TRBV25-1 and TRBJ2-3, is EADIYQTPRYLVIGTGKKITLECSQTMGHDKMYWYQQDPGMELHLIHYSYGVNSTEKGDLSSESTVSRIRTEHFPLTLESARPSHTSQYLCASSLRQGTDTQYFGPGTRLTVL.